The 14 T cell receptor beta chains in this list originate from one sample, sequenced in a study of CD8+CD57+ T cells in acquired aplastic anemia. Genomic DNA served as template for TCR beta VDJ and CDR3 profiling. In TCRdb, the reads were re-called with MiXCR into one record per CDR3 protein. The data show about 150,000 distinct CDR3 sequences, around two fifths seen once. Source material: sorted CD4+, CD8+, or CD8+CD57+ T cells (not recorded which) from PBMCs. The receptor source for this set is a human donor in good health, serving as a control.

This chain links TRBV19 with TRBJ1-6; D is unresolved. Trimming removed 0 bases from V and 11 bases from J, with 8 bases in between. Germline CDR1 is LNHDA and CDR2 is SQIVND (reference sequence). The CDR3 has 13 amino acids. The CDR3 here is CASSIDSITPLHF. The CDR3 region has the DNA TGTGCCAGTAGTATAGATTCTATTACACCCCTCCACTTT.

This clonotype was counted many times. The genes are TRBV19 and TRBJ2-5, with 10 bases lining up with TRBD1. The junction had 1 base not matched to a gene; V was cut back by 1 base and J by 2 bases. CDR1 is LNHDA, CDR2 SQIVND, per germline (reference sequence). CDR3 length: 15 residues. The CDR3 DNA reads TGTGCCAGTAGTATAGTGGGACAGGGGCAAGAGACCCAGTACTTC. Translation: CASSIVGQGQETQYF.

In its sample, this clonotype was seen many times. CDR3 sequence (DNA): TGCGCCAGCACCACTAGGACAGCCCTTGCGAGGATGAACACTGAAGCTTTCTTT. Its protein is CASTTRTALARMNTEAFF. The V call is TRBV10-2, the J call TRBJ1-1, with a tentative D call TRBD1 (6 bases). From germline, CDR1 is WSHSY and CDR2 SAAADI. Trimming took off 7 bases at V and 0 bases at J, with 24 bases between the two ends. The CDR3 spans 18 residues.

This chain uses TRBV12-3 or TRBV12-4 with TRBJ1-1; 8 nucleotides match TRBD1. V lost 5 bases and J lost 5; bases outside the gene matches: 4. This CDR3 comprises 13 residues. CDR3 sequence: CASSHGTGTEAFF. DNA for the CDR3: TGTGCCAGCAGTCATGGGACAGGTACTGAAGCTTTCTTT.

This clonotype was seen at least ten times. The genes are TRBV19 and TRBJ2-1; D uncertain. V lost 4 bases and J 1 base, leaving 8 bases between the germline ends. The CDR3 totals 14 residues. Germline V gene sequence: CDR1 LNHDA, CDR2 SQIVND (reference sequence). The chain's CDR3 is CASSTDRSYNEQFF. CDR3 in DNA: TGTGCCAGTAGTACGGACCGATCCTACAATGAGCAGTTCTTC.

As concerns this clonotype: At one boundary the junction diverges from the germline segment, which might be a read error. This chain links TRBV5-6 with TRBJ1-5; 7 bases map to TRBD1. CDR1 SGHDT and CDR2 YYEEEE come from the germline V gene. This CDR3 spans 15 amino acids. This chain's CDR3 is CASGLGGIGNQPQHF. As DNA, the CDR3 is TGTGCCAGCGGCTTAGGGGGCATAGGCAATCAGCCCCAGCATTTT.

A few counts support this clonotype. The chain recombines TRBV10-2 with TRBJ1-1, with TRBD1 identical over 7 bases. The CDR3 runs 14 residues. V lost 6 bases to trimming and J lost 5 bases; unmatched junction nucleotides: 9. Germline V gene data show CDR1 as WSHSY and CDR2 as SAAADI. The CDR3 sequence: CASSQQGTGTEAFF. For the CDR3, the DNA is TGCGCCAGCAGCCAACAGGGGACGGGGACTGAAGCTTTCTTT.

The chain carries TRBV7-2 and TRBJ2-5, with 10 nucleotides matching TRBD1. The germline gives CDR1 SGHTA, CDR2 FQGNSA. J lost 5 bases, V lost 8 bases, and 8 bases had no gene match. This CDR3 has 14 amino acids. The CDR3 reads CASGRQGAFETQYF. DNA of the CDR3: TGTGCCAGCGGACGACAGGGGGCGTTCGAGACCCAGTACTTC.

This clonotype was counted many times. The gene calls are TRBV2 and TRBJ2-3, with no clear D. V lost 3 bases and J lost 6, with 13 bases in between. The CDR3 consists of 14 residues. Germline CDR1 SNHLY, CDR2 FYNNEI. This chain's CDR3 is CASSDRQALDTQYF. CDR3 DNA sequence: TGTGCCAGCAGTGACCGACAAGCCCTGGATACGCAGTATTTT.

The chain uses TRBV5-4 and TRBJ2-4; a weak D match, TRBD1 (5 bases). CDR3 length: 15 amino acids. The germline V gene encodes CDR1 SGHNT and CDR2 YYREEE (reference sequence). V was trimmed by 4 bases and J by 4 bases, leaving 15 bases between them. The CDR3 DNA follows: TGTGCCAGCAGCACGTCTGGGTACAGGAAAAACATTCAGTACTTC. Its protein is CASSTSGYRKNIQYF.

This clonotype was seen repeatedly, ten times or more. The V call is TRBV15, the J call TRBJ1-5; D is possibly TRBD1 (5 bases). V shed 11 bases and J shed 0 bases, with 23 bases lying between them. CDR3 length equals 17 residues. From germline, CDR1 is LNHNV and CDR2 YYDKDF (reference sequence). CDR3 protein: CAVGDGVNGYSNQPQHF. The DNA for the CDR3 is TGTGCCGTAGGGGACGGAGTGAATGGTTATAGCAATCAGCCCCAGCATTTT.

V and J are TRBV12-3 or TRBV12-4 and TRBJ2-7; 13 nucleotides agree with TRBD2. The CDR3 sequence is 19 residues long. With V trimmed by 6 bases and J by 0 bases, 14 bases remained unmatched. CDR3 in amino acids: CASRLGTRLAGGSSYEQYF. DNA for the CDR3: TGTGCCAGCAGGCTCGGGACACGACTAGCGGGAGGTAGCTCCTACGAGCAGTACTTC.

Comment on this clonotype: One end of the junction fails to match germline, which may point to a read error. The rearrangement links TRBV11-3 to TRBJ2-7; 12 bases map to TRBD2. The CDR3 runs to 14 residues. Germline V CDR1 and CDR2: SGHNT, YENEEA. CDR3 loop: CASTKGLAGPRWDF. In nucleotides, the CDR3 is TGTGCCAGCACCAAAGGACTAGCGGGGCCAAGATGGGACTTC.

The chain recombines TRBV15 with TRBJ2-1, with a possible D match to TRBD1 (8 bases). The CDR3 spans 17 residues. Germline CDR1 reads LNHNV; CDR2 reads YYDKDF (reference sequence). Trimming stripped 2 bases from V and 8 bases from J, with 22 bases between. CDR3 nucleotide sequence: TGTGCCACCAGCAGAACGGTGGACAGGGCGGGGAGGGATGAGCAGTTCTTC. It translates to CATSRTVDRAGRDEQFF.